A selection of T cell receptor beta chains follows, all from one sample in a study of OX40 agonist ivuxolimab in advanced cancers. Data came from immunoSEQ multiplex PCR; TCRdb stores just in-frame clones and leaves some out. The repertoire holds under 100,000 clones, with roughly 90% as singletons. The sample here was CD4+ or CD8+ T cells sorted from blood, taken in a trial of the OX40 agonist ivuxolimab. Receptors were obtained from an adult with an advanced solid tumor such as melanoma, head and neck, liver or kidney cancer. CDR3s include the opening cysteine and the closing phenylalanine or tryptophan. A D gene is named only where the DNA matches it firmly. Rows may omit the clone size; those that give it use once, few, many or a size class.

v_gene,j_gene,d_gene,abundance,CDR3aa,CDR3nt
TRBV29-1,TRBJ1-5,TRBD1,-,CSGGFHGTEEYSNQPQHF,TGCAGCGGAGGCTTTCACGGGACAGAAGAGTATAGCAATCAGCCCCAGCATTTT
TRBV6-5,TRBJ1-1,-,-,CANSYYTGEAFF,TGTGCCAACAGTTACTATACAGGGGAAGCTTTCTTT
TRBV29-1,TRBJ2-7,TRBD1,-,CSVAPTGGFYEQYF,TGCAGCGTTGCGCCAACAGGGGGTTTTTACGAGCAGTACTTC
TRBV28,TRBJ2-1,TRBD1,-,CASTLGSPGQPFF,TGTGCCAGCACCCTGGGGTCCCCGGGACAGCCGTTCTTC
TRBV4-2,TRBJ2-1,-,-,CASSEEGGFSYNEQFF,TGTGCCAGCAGCGAAGAGGGTGGATTTTCTTACAATGAGCAGTTCTTC
TRBV5-8,TRBJ2-3,TRBD2,-,CASPTIPGLAKGTDTQYF,TGTGCCAGCCCAACAATCCCGGGACTAGCGAAAGGGACAGATACGCAGTATTTT
TRBV6-1,TRBJ1-5,-,-,CASSRGSNQPQHF,TGTGCCAGCTCGCGGGGATCGAATCAGCCCCAGCATTTT
TRBV6-5,TRBJ1-4,-,-,CASSYRGPPNEKLFF,TGTGCCAGCAGTTACCGGGGACCCCCTAATGAAAAACTGTTTTTT
TRBV29-1,TRBJ2-1,TRBD1,-,CSAPYPGTANNEQFF,TGCAGCGCCCCTTACCCCGGGACAGCTAACAATGAGCAGTTCTTC
TRBV2,TRBJ2-1,-,-,CASRRPGDKQFF,TGTGCCAGCAGGAGGCCCGGGGATAAGCAGTTCTTC
TRBV5-1,TRBJ1-3,-,-,CASSLAYEIGNTIYF,TGCGCCAGCAGCTTGGCATATGAAATTGGAAACACCATATATTTT
TRBV7-6,TRBJ2-7,TRBD2,-,CASSPSPGGHSYEQYF,TGTGCCAGCAGCCCCAGTCCGGGAGGCCACTCCTACGAGCAGTACTTC
TRBV9,TRBJ1-3,-,-,CASSVAGSGNTIYF,TGTGCCAGCAGCGTAGCAGGGAGTGGAAACACCATATATTTT
TRBV5-4,TRBJ2-7,TRBD2,-,CASSAGLAVTYEQYF,TGTGCCAGCAGCGCGGGACTAGCGGTGACCTACGAGCAGTACTTC
TRBV14,TRBJ1-2,-,few,CASSNQRVGYTF,TGTGCCAGCAGCAACCAGAGGGTCGGCTACACCTTC
TRBV11-2,TRBJ2-3,-,-,CASGGLTRTDTQYF,TGTGCCAGCGGGGGCCTCACGCGCACAGATACGCAGTATTTT
TRBV20-1,TRBJ2-5,-,-,CSASQETQYF,TGCAGTGCTAGTCAAGAGACCCAGTACTTC
TRBV11-3,TRBJ2-3,-,-,CASSPSTDTQYF,TGTGCCAGCAGCCCCAGCACAGATACGCAGTATTTT
TRBV28,TRBJ2-7,-,-,CASSYSGRTEQYF,TGTGCCAGCAGTTACTCGGGCCGCACCGAGCAGTACTTC
TRBV2,TRBJ2-1,-,-,CASSVREDNEQFF,TGTGCCAGCAGTGTGAGGGAGGACAATGAGCAGTTCTTC
TRBV11-2,TRBJ2-5,-,-,CASGMGFETQYF,TGTGCCAGCGGAATGGGGTTCGAGACCCAGTACTTC
TRBV7-8,TRBJ1-1,-,-,CASSLRDGNYNTEAFF,TGTGCCAGCAGCCTTCGGGACGGGAATTATAACACTGAAGCTTTCTTT
TRBV18,TRBJ2-2,-,few,CASSPAGPNTGELFF,TGTGCCAGCTCACCAGCCGGACCCAACACCGGGGAGCTGTTTTTT
TRBV30,TRBJ2-7,-,-,CAWSVLVHEQYF,TGTGCCTGGAGTGTACTGGTCCACGAGCAGTACTTC
TRBV18,TRBJ1-2,-,-,CASSPRGAGYGYTF,TGTGCCAGCTCACCTAGAGGCGCAGGGTATGGCTACACCTTC
TRBV30,TRBJ1-5,TRBD1,-,CAWSVLGRGEGQPQHF,TGTGCCTGGAGTGTACTGGGCAGGGGGGAGGGTCAGCCCCAGCATTTT
TRBV5-1,TRBJ2-2,-,-,CASSLEGETGELFF,TGCGCCAGCAGCTTGGAGGGGGAAACCGGGGAGCTGTTTTTT
TRBV19,TRBJ2-1,-,-,CASSIQTGAYNEQFF,TGTGCCAGTAGTATACAGACAGGAGCCTACAATGAGCAGTTCTTC
TRBV6-1,TRBJ1-3,-,-,CASSDLSENTIYF,TGTGCCAGCAGTGATCTGTCGGAAAACACCATATATTTT
TRBV5-1,TRBJ1-1,-,-,CASSLILGGNTEAFF,TGCGCCAGCAGCTTAATCCTGGGGGGTAACACTGAAGCTTTCTTT
TRBV11-2,TRBJ1-3,-,-,CASSLDPGSGNTIYF,TGTGCCAGCAGCTTAGATCCTGGCTCTGGAAACACCATATATTTT
TRBV27,TRBJ2-7,TRBD2,-,CASSPTGLAGISEQYF,TGTGCCAGCAGCCCTACCGGACTAGCCGGGATAAGCGAGCAGTACTTC
TRBV6-5,TRBJ1-1,-,-,CASSYSGGINTEAFF,TGTGCCAGCAGTTACTCGGGCGGGATAAACACTGAAGCTTTCTTT
TRBV18,TRBJ2-2,-,-,CASSLVWRGTGELFF,TGTGCCAGCTCATTAGTTTGGAGGGGCACCGGGGAGCTGTTTTTT
TRBV28,TRBJ1-2,-,-,CASSRTPYGYTF,TGTGCCAGCAGTCGGACCCCCTATGGCTACACCTTC
TRBV28,TRBJ1-2,-,-,CASSRGGTPYGYTF,TGTGCCAGCAGTAGAGGAGGGACCCCCTATGGCTACACCTTC
TRBV2,TRBJ1-1,-,-,CASSVEGWDTEAFF,TGTGCCAGCAGTGTGGAGGGATGGGACACTGAAGCTTTCTTT